These 22 T cell receptor beta chains share one sample of origin, sequenced in a study of metastatic and nonmetastatic thyroid tumors. TCRdb reassembled clones from the PCR reads with MiXCR. The table lists about 40,000 clones, approximately 16% of them singletons. Each patient came to thyroid surgery without any prior treatment (of any kind). The source material was tumor tissue. The receptors were gathered from a female donor with papillary thyroid cancer or a benign thyroid nodule (not recorded which). Some clones in this sample may be carry-over from other donors' samples.

With respect to this clone: Since a much larger clone is just one base distant, this may be a read error. Here the CDR3 omits its conserved ending phenylalanine or tryptophan, so a read error is the likely source. This rearrangement joins TRBV29-1 to TRBJ2-3; a weak D match, TRBD2 (5 bases). The CDR3 is made up of 13 amino acids. Germline-derived CDR1 and CDR2 are SQVTM and ANQGSEA. V lost 3 bases, J lost 5 bases, and 12 bases lay in between. The CDR3 DNA sequence: TGCAGCGTTGAGTTCACTAGTAGAGATACGCAGTATTCT. Translated, it gives CSVEFTSRDTQYS.

This clone occurred a few times. A much larger clone differs by one base, so this may be a read error. This CDR3 is also generated by other DNA sequences in the sample. The rearrangement uses TRBV6-2 or TRBV6-3 and TRBJ2-4; 7 positions match TRBD1. CDR1 and CDR2 from the germline V gene are MNHEY and SVGEGT. The CDR3 totals 13 residues. CDR3 in amino acids: CASRNRGSNIQYF. Here the CDR3 DNA reads TGCGCCAGCCGCAACAGGGGCTCAAACATTCAGTACTTC.

In regard to this clone: Since a much larger clone is just one base distant, this may be a read error. The same CDR3 is also encoded by other DNA sequences in this sample. The chain is built from TRBV6-1 and TRBJ2-5; 8 positions agree with TRBD1. V shed 7 bases, J shed 2 bases, and the junction held 3 bases outside the gene matches. The CDR3 covers 13 residues. Germline CDR1 MNHNS, CDR2 SASEGT. The CDR3: CASTRGPQETQYF. CDR3 in DNA: TGTGCCAGCACCAGGGGGCCACAAGAGACCCAGTACTTC.

There are many counts of this clone. This chain uses TRBV5-1 with TRBJ2-3, with 15 bases fitting TRBD2. CDR1 is SGHRS and CDR2 is YFSETQ in the germline V gene. Trimming cost V 3 bases and J 1 base; bases outside gene matches: 6. This CDR3 spans 18 amino acids. The CDR3: CASSSGLAGGLGTDTQYF. The DNA of the CDR3 is TGCGCCAGCAGCTCGGGACTAGCGGGAGGATTGGGCACAGATACGCAGTATTTT.

The chain is built from TRBV20-1 and TRBJ2-3; TRBD2 agrees at 9 bases. CDR1 and CDR2 (germline): DFQATT, SNEGSKA (reference sequence). V shed 6 bases and J 0 bases; nucleotides not matched to a gene: 10. The CDR3 has 16 amino acids. For the CDR3, the DNA is TGCAGTGCCCCCCCGCCTACTAGCGGGAGCACAGATACGCAGTATTTT. As protein: CSAPPPTSGSTDTQYF.

The chain has TRBV6-1 and TRBJ2-2; D remains unclear. CDR1 and CDR2 (germline): MNHNS, SASEGT. V lost 10 bases and J lost 6, with 9 bases in between. This CDR3 is 11 amino acids long. The CDR3 coding sequence is TGTGCCACCACCCTTGCCGGGGAGCTGTTTTTT. Residues: CATTLAGELFF.

With regard to this clone: This clone may be a read error of a much larger clone one base away. V and J are TRBV6-1 and TRBJ2-3; D is uncertain. This CDR3 region has 13 residues. CDR1 MNHNS and CDR2 SASEGT come from the germline V gene. The V end lost 5 bases, the J end lost 2 bases, and 8 bases lay between the germline ends. For the CDR3, the DNA is TGTGCCAGCAGTATCCTTCTCACAGATACGCAGTATTTT. Residues: CASSILLTDTQYF.

This clone came up many times. V gene TRBV6-1 combines with J gene TRBJ1-1, with no clear D. Germline CDR1 MNHNS, CDR2 SASEGT. The CDR3 sequence is 13 residues long. V was shortened by 1 base and J by 6 bases, with 9 bases between the two germline ends. CDR3 in DNA: TGTGCCAGCAGTGAAGGTATTCGAGCTGAAGCTTTCTTT. It encodes CASSEGIRAEAFF.

This clone has just a few counts. A much more abundant neighbour one base away suggests this may be a read error. The genes are TRBV12-3 or TRBV12-4 and TRBJ2-2; no firm D call. With 8 bases removed from V and 7 bases from J, the gap between germline ends came to 11 bases. The CDR3 contains 12 residues. In nucleotides, the CDR3 is TGTGCCAGCGTACTCTGGGGCGGGGAGCTGTTTTTT. It specifies CASVLWGGELFF.

In the case of this clone: This may be a read error, as it is one base from a much larger clone. The chain has TRBV10-2 and TRBJ2-6; D remains unclear. V lost 4 bases, J lost 4 bases, and 11 bases lay in between. CDR1 is WSHSY, CDR2 SAAADI, per germline. The CDR3 is made up of 15 amino acids. The CDR3 region has the DNA TGCGCCAGCAGTGTGGTGGCTACGGGGGCCAACGTCCTGACTTTC. This gives the protein CASSVVATGANVLTF.

This clone has ten or more counts. This chain joins TRBV5-1 and TRBJ2-5; D not resolved. V lost 0 bases and J lost 5, with 2 bases in between. The CDR3 has 11 amino acids. Germline lookup yields CDR1 SGHRS and CDR2 YFSETQ. The CDR3 loop reads CASSLEETQYF. The CDR3 DNA reads TGCGCCAGCAGCTTGGAGGAGACCCAGTACTTC.

V is TRBV20-1 and J is TRBJ1-2; D is unclear. This CDR3 contains 14 residues. CDR1 is DFQATT, CDR2 SNEGSKA, per germline (reference sequence). The germline V and J ends were trimmed by 2 bases and 3 bases, with 13 bases remaining between them. The CDR3 loop reads CSARWADGYYGYTF. CDR3 bases: TGCAGTGCTAGATGGGCGGACGGATACTATGGCTACACCTTC.

This clone was seen many times. This chain links TRBV5-1 with TRBJ1-1, with D perhaps TRBD1 (6 bases). Trimming removed 0 bases from V and 0 bases from J, with 15 bases in between. The germline V gene encodes CDR1 SGHRS and CDR2 YFSETQ. This CDR3 region has 17 residues. The CDR3 sequence is CASSLASGGALNTEAFF. CDR3 coding DNA: TGCGCCAGCAGCTTGGCCTCGGGGGGCGCTTTGAACACTGAAGCTTTCTTT.

This clone has ten or more counts. The J gene is TRBJ1-2, the V gene TRBV20-1, with D perhaps matching TRBD1 (6 bases). V gave up 6 bases and J gave up 4 bases, with 15 bases separating them. Germline V lookup: CDR1 DFQATT, CDR2 SNEGSKA (reference sequence). The CDR3 sequence is 13 residues long. CDR3 amino acids: CSALGASLYGYTF. CDR3 in DNA: TGCAGTGCCCTGGGGGCAAGCCTCTATGGCTACACCTTC.

V gene TRBV6-1 combines with J gene TRBJ2-7; D remains ambiguous. With 2 bases removed from V and 1 base from J, the gap between germline ends came to 12 bases. CDR3 length equals 15 residues. Germline V lookup: CDR1 MNHNS, CDR2 SASEGT. The CDR3 sequence is CASSENLISSYEQYF. CDR3 DNA sequence: TGTGCCAGCAGTGAAAATCTTATTAGTTCCTACGAGCAGTACTTC.

This clone was seen only a few times. A much larger clonotype is one base distant, so this may be a read error. The J gene is TRBJ2-5, the V gene TRBV19, with D hard to call. This CDR3 contains 13 residues. With 4 bases removed from V and 5 bases from J, the gap between germline ends came to 11 bases. Per the germline V gene, CDR1 is LNHDA and CDR2 is SQIVND (reference sequence). The DNA for the CDR3 is TGTGCCAGTAGTAAACTTGCTGGGGAGACCCAGTACTTC. It is translated as CASSKLAGETQYF.

This clone was counted ten times or more. V is TRBV24-1 and J is TRBJ2-3, with 8 bases fitting TRBD2. With 0 bases clipped from V and 5 bases from J, the junction kept 6 bases outside the gene matches. The CDR3 extends over 16 amino acids. Germline CDR1 and CDR2: KGHDR and SFDVKD. This CDR3 reads CATSDLSGSRGDTQYF. The DNA for the CDR3 is TGTGCCACCAGTGATTTGAGCGGGAGTCGTGGAGATACGCAGTATTTT.

This clone was detected ten times or more. The junction shows a germline mismatch at one end, possibly a read error. The rearrangement links TRBV5-1 to TRBJ2-6; no definite D call. Germline CDR1 SGHRS, CDR2 YFSETQ. This CDR3 is 15 amino acids long. The chain's CDR3 is CASGLAPGGANVLTF. DNA of the CDR3: TGCGCCAGCGGCTTGGCCCCAGGTGGGGCCAACGTCCTGACTTTC.

At least ten counts were recorded for this clone. The chain couples TRBV20-1 to TRBJ2-7; 10 bases map to TRBD2. Germline V lookup: CDR1 DFQATT, CDR2 SNEGSKA (reference sequence). Trimming removed 2 bases from V and 0 bases from J; junction bases left unmatched: 4. The CDR3 runs to 15 residues. In DNA form, the CDR3 reads TGCAGTGCTAGATCCTCTAGCGGGAGCTCCTACGAGCAGTACTTC. Its protein product is CSARSSSGSSYEQYF.

The table lists this clone with a few counts. The chain recombines TRBV6-2 or TRBV6-3 with TRBJ2-3, with unresolved D. The germline V and J ends were trimmed by 6 bases and 5 bases, with 6 bases remaining between them. The CDR3 has 11 amino acids. CDR1 is MNHEY and CDR2 is SVGEGT in the germline V gene. CDR3 coding DNA: TGTGCCAGCAGGGGCGGAGATACGCAGTATTTT. Translation: CASRGGDTQYF.

About this clone itself: A read error may produce the germline difference seen at one junction end. The chain carries TRBV19 and TRBJ2-7; 8 positions agree with TRBD2. The CDR3 contains 18 residues. Germline assignment: CDR1 LNHDA and CDR2 SQIVND (reference sequence). The CDR3 here is CASIIDAARGGFIYEQYF. DNA for the CDR3: TGTGCCAGTATTATAGATGCAGCCCGGGGGGGGTTTATCTACGAGCAGTACTTC.

This clone was detected many times. V gene TRBV30 combines with J gene TRBJ2-1; 9 bases match TRBD1. The CDR3 consists of 15 residues. The germline V gene has CDR1 GTSNPN and CDR2 SVGIG (reference sequence). Trimming took 4 bases from V and 4 from J; bases not matched to a gene: 8. The CDR3 DNA is TGTGCCTGGAATAGGGGGACAGGGACGTACAATGAGCAGTTCTTC. This translates into CAWNRGTGTYNEQFF.